Below, one T cell receptor beta chain is given with its context. Gene names denote mouse genes. The CDR3 end is not reached by the read, which stops 4 residues before it; the germline J gene fills it in. This sample was included in a study of CD8+ T cells in alopecia areata. This CDR3 contains 14 residues. Germline CDR1 and CDR2: NNHDY and SYVADS. cDNA serving as the sequencing template came from extracted, reverse transcribed RNA. This table comes from immunoSEQ multiplex PCR, and its TCRdb copy is limited to in-frame clones, with some not included. The sample shows roughly 120,000 clones, none of them appearing just once.

J is TRBJ2-7 and V is TRBV13-3; D is ambiguous. Sequencing used lesional skin. The sequence was collected from a C3H/HeJ mouse with alopecia areata. This mouse strain has H2-k as its MHC haplotype. The CDR3 reads CASSDAPSFYEQYF. Incomplete CDR3 DNA: TGTGCCAGCAGTGATGCACCCAGTTTTTAT.